This T cell receptor (beta chain) was obtained from a study of T-cell reconstitution after alpha-beta-depleted transplantation in children. The CDR3 runs 14 residues. Germline assignment: CDR1 SGHKS and CDR2 YYEKEE (reference sequence). Trimming left V 5 bases short and J 3 bases short, with 13 bases between. This clonotype was detected ten times or more. Unique molecular identifiers tagged the TCRbeta library. TCRdb re-called the PCR reads with MiXCR, one entry per CDR3 protein. The repertoire holds about 350,000 distinct CDR3 sequences, about an eighth seen once, with roughly 4.3% in the top ten. The TCR was taken from a human donor who donated a stem cell graft to a child with Fanconi anemia. Sample: PBMCs, taken from the stem cell graft. The chain combines TRBV5-5 with TRBJ2-3, with D possibly TRBD2 on 6 matching bases. This CDR3 is CASSTLGGTDTQYF. Here the CDR3 DNA reads TGTGCCAGCAGTACTCTTGGAGGGACAGATACGCAGTATTTT.